This T cell receptor (beta chain) was captured by sequencing in a study of T cell changes during pregnancy in multiple sclerosis (dated by TCRdb to 2018 to 2020). In the study overall: In women with multiple sclerosis, the researchers looked at how the T cell repertoire shifted as pregnancy progressed.

The library was built by means of the immunoSEQ multiplex PCR assay. This immuneACCESS table, as held by TCRdb, lists in-frame sequences with V and J called but not all clones. Of the missing ones, under half trace to an unresolved V gene in checked studies; the others have no known cause. A total of tens of thousands of clones appear in this sample, almost 95% of them only once. The ten largest clones represent around 4.2% of the sample. A note on this clone: The clone's antigen remains unknown. No much larger clone is present one base from it, and per-base qualities are unavailable.

V is trimmed back by 6 bases and J by 3 bases, and the junction contains 7 bases that no gene match accounts for. CDR1 MNHEY and CDR2 SMNVEV were looked up in the germline V gene (reference sequence). The CDR3 runs 15 amino acids, cysteine and phenylalanine included. Only the CDR3 region is kept as DNA, spanning 45 bases read in frame from base 1. The material sequenced was CD8+ T cells from peripheral blood mononuclear cells, taken in the first trimester of pregnancy. This chain is built from TRBV27 and TRBJ1-3; the junction holds 8 bases that match TRBD1. The clonotype originates from a female donor with multiple sclerosis, enrolled in a pregnancy study. Here is the DNA: TGTGCCAGCAGGGTAGGGACAGGTGATGGAAACACCATATATTTT. This is translated as CASRVGTGDGNTIYF.